The sequence of this TCR beta chain was determined in a study of shared clonotypes between healthy human individuals. The CDR3 runs to 16 residues. The V end lost 7 bases, the J end lost 0 bases, and 16 bases lay between the germline ends. Looked up from germline, CDR1 is MDHEN and CDR2 is SYDVKM. The protocol was immunoSEQ multiplex PCR, while the TCRdb copy is restricted to in-frame clones and leaves out a portion. The sample contains around 100,000 clones, around 73% of which appear only once. This chain joins TRBV28 and TRBJ1-5; D is uncertain. This clonotype was obtained from a woman younger than 45 in good health. Input material: memory CD8+ T cells sorted from blood. Stated subset: CD45RO+ cells pooled with CCR7-negative TemRA cells. CDR3 nucleotides: TGTGCCAGCACAACCGTACTCAGCAATAGCAATCAGCCCCAGCATTTT. It is translated as CASTTVLSNSNQPQHF.